This TCR beta chain derives from a study of PD-L1 blockade in urothelial cancer. Study-level information: Patients arrived having already received 0 to 3 prior chemotherapy regimens. Counts from blood samples showed a median of roughly 140,000 T cells.

This clone is a singleton in its sample. The CDR3 has 17 residues. Trimming took off 6 bases at V and 0 bases at J, with 18 bases between the two ends. CDR1 and CDR2 (germline): MDHEN, SYDVKM. Measured with immunoSEQ multiplex PCR; TCRdb has only the in-frame clones, and not every one. The sample yields under 45,000 clones, 82% seen once. The starting material was PBMCs, obtained around atezolizumab (anti-PD-L1) treatment. The clonotype comes from a man aged 60 to 75 with urothelial cancer. This chain uses TRBV28 with TRBJ2-4; possibly TRBD2 for D (7 bases). CDR3 DNA: TGTGCCAGCAGCTTAAACAGGGAGGGAGTAGCCAAAAACATTCAGTACTTC. This translates into CASSLNREGVAKNIQYF.